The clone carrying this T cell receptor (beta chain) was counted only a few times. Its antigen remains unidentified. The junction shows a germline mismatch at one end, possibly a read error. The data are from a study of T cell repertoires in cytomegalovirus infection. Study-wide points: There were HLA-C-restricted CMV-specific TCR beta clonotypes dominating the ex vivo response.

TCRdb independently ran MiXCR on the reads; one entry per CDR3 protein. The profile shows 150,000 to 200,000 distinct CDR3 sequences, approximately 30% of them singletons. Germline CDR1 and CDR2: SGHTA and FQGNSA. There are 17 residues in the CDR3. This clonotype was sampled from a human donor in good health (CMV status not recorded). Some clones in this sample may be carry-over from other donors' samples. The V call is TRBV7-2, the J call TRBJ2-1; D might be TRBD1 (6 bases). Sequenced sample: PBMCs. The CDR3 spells CVSSYATGSSSYNEQFF. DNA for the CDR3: TGTGTCAGCAGCTACGCGACAGGCAGTAGCTCCTACAATGAGCAGTTCTTC.